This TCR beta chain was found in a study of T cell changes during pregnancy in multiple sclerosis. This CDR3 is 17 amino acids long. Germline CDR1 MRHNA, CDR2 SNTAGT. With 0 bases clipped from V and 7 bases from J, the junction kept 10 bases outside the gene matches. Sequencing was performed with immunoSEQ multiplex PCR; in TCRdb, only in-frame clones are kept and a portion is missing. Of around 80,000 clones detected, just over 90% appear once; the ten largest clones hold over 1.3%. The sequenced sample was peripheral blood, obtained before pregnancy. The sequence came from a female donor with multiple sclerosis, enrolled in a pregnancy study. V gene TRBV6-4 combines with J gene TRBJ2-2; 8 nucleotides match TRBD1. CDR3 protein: CASSDSSRTGHDGELFF. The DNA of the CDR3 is TGTGCCAGCAGTGACTCGAGCAGGACAGGGCATGACGGGGAGCTGTTTTTT.